These 16 T cell receptor beta chains originate from one sample sequenced in a study of shared clonotypes between healthy human individuals. TCRdb keeps only in-frame clones here, not all; method: immunoSEQ multiplex PCR. The sample lists some 1 million clones, 60% to 80% occurring once. The specimen sequenced was memory CD4+ T cells sorted from blood. Indicated subset: CD45RA-negative fraction. The source of these receptors is a man aged 18 to 29 in good health.

J is TRBJ1-5 and V is TRBV19; D is uncertain. Deletions cut 8 bases from V and 5 bases from J, with 13 bases between. Germline CDR1 LNHDA, CDR2 SQIVND (reference sequence). The CDR3 is 13 amino acids. The CDR3 here is CASGYNPDQPQHF. The CDR3 nucleotides read TGTGCCAGTGGTTACAACCCGGATCAGCCCCAGCATTTT.

Of note for this clone: A far larger clone is only one base removed, so a read error is likely. Here the CDR3 DNA reads TGCGCCAGCAGCCAAGACCGTAGCGGGAGAGTAGGGAGTGAGCAGTTCTTC. Translating it yields CASSQDRSGRVGSEQFF. The chain is built from TRBV4-3 and TRBJ2-1; 9 bases align to TRBD2. This CDR3 region has 17 residues. CDR1 LGHNA and CDR2 YSLEER come from the germline V gene. With 0 bases clipped from V and 9 bases from J, the junction kept 12 bases outside the gene matches.

The rearrangement links TRBV5-4 to TRBJ2-5; possible D gene TRBD2, 5 bases. Germline V gene sequence: CDR1 SGHNT, CDR2 YYREEE (reference sequence). The V gene lost 2 bases and the J gene lost 3 bases, with 8 bases spanning the gap. The CDR3 has 13 amino acids. This CDR3 is CASSFGLEETQYF. Here the CDR3 DNA reads TGTGCCAGCAGCTTCGGACTTGAAGAGACCCAGTACTTC.

This clone was observed once. The rearrangement links TRBV28 to TRBJ2-1; 7 bases are shared with TRBD1. V was pared by 4 bases and J by 8 bases, with 8 bases of the junction left unmatched. In germline, CDR1 is MDHEN, CDR2 SYDVKM. This CDR3 region has 14 residues. The CDR3 sequence: CASSSYRGGDEQFF. CDR3 DNA: TGTGCCAGCAGTTCATACAGGGGTGGGGATGAGCAGTTCTTC.

The chain links TRBV21-1 to TRBJ2-7; the table's D call, TRBD1, has no DNA check behind it. TRBV21-1 is designated a pseudogene. This CDR3 spans 16 amino acids. The CDR3 reads CASRPLIQGSSYEQYF. CDR3 bases: TGTGCCAGCAGACCCCTTATACAGGGGAGCTCCTACGAGCAGTACTTC.

As regards this clone: The sample carries other DNA sequences with the same CDR3. The chain employs TRBV6-6 and TRBJ1-5, with D hard to call. The CDR3 totals 12 residues. Per the germline V gene, CDR1 is MNHNY and CDR2 is SVGAGI (reference sequence). Trimming left V 6 bases short and J 4 bases short, with 7 bases between. The CDR3: CASSSPNQPQHF. Here the CDR3 DNA reads TGTGCCAGCAGCTCCCCGAATCAGCCCCAGCATTTT.

The chain couples TRBV7-9 to TRBJ1-4; a weak D match, TRBD1 (6 bases). CDR3 length: 18 amino acids. V lost 4 bases and J lost 7, with 25 bases in between. Germline CDR1 SEHNR, CDR2 FQNEAQ (reference sequence). CDR3 nucleotide sequence: TGTGCCAGCAGCTCCCGGTCCTCCGGGGGGGCGCTTGGTGAAAAACTGTTTTTT. Translated, it gives CASSSRSSGGALGEKLFF.

The chain combines TRBV6-5 with TRBJ2-7; 9 bases map to TRBD2. Germline V gene lookup returns CDR1 MNHEY and CDR2 SVGAGI. With V trimmed by 2 bases and J by 2 bases, 4 bases remained unmatched. This CDR3 is 15 amino acids long. DNA of the CDR3: TGTGCCAGCAGTTACCCGGGACTAGCAGCCTACGAGCAGTACTTC. Its translation: CASSYPGLAAYEQYF.

This clone turned up a few times. This rearrangement joins TRBV30 to TRBJ1-1, with D unresolved. The CDR3 sequence is 11 residues long. V was shortened by 2 bases and J by 3 bases, with 4 bases between the two germline ends. Germline loops: CDR1 GTSNPN, CDR2 SVGIG (reference sequence). The CDR3 DNA is TGTGCCTGGAGTAAGGACACTGAAGCTTTCTTT. Its translation: CAWSKDTEAFF.

The DNA for the CDR3 is TGTGCCATCAGTGAACTGGGACTAGCCAACAATGAGCAGTTCTTC. It translates to CAISELGLANNEQFF. The chain joins TRBV10-3 to TRBJ2-1; 9 bases match TRBD2. V lost 3 bases to trimming and J lost 5 bases; unmatched junction nucleotides: 5. The CDR3 consists of 15 residues. Germline loops: CDR1 ENHRY, CDR2 SYGVKD.

The sample holds a few counts of this clone. V gene TRBV9 combines with J gene TRBJ2-3; no firm D call. Per the germline V gene, CDR1 is SGDLS and CDR2 is YYNGEE. Trimming pared 0 bases from V and 4 bases from J, leaving 15 bases between. The CDR3 is 16 residues long. The CDR3 loop is CASSVEGYRVPDTQYF. CDR3 in DNA: TGTGCCAGCAGCGTAGAAGGTTATCGAGTACCAGATACGCAGTATTTT.

The chain recombines TRBV5-1 with TRBJ2-7; possibly TRBD1 or TRBD2 for D (5 bases each). The V end was cut by 0 bases, the J end by 2 bases, with 12 bases between. Germline V CDR1 and CDR2: SGHRS, YFSETQ. This CDR3 is 15 amino acids long. CDR3 in amino acids: CASSLATGATYEQYF. For the CDR3, the DNA is TGCGCCAGCAGCTTGGCCACCGGGGCAACCTACGAGCAGTACTTC.

The chain combines TRBV10-1 with TRBJ2-3; 10 nucleotides line up with TRBD2. V trimming: 9 bases; J trimming: 3 bases; junction bases outside the gene matches: 6. In germline, CDR1 is WNHNN, CDR2 SYGVQD (reference sequence). This CDR3 has 14 amino acids. The CDR3, as DNA: TGCGCCAGTTCTAGCGGGGGAAGTACAGATACGCAGTATTTT. This sequence encodes CASSSGGSTDTQYF.

The chain has TRBV5-4 and TRBJ2-5; 7 nucleotides align to TRBD1. V gave up 4 bases and J gave up 2 bases; unmatched junction bases: 8. CDR1 SGHNT and CDR2 YYREEE come from the germline V gene (reference sequence). The CDR3 is made up of 15 amino acids. The chain's CDR3 is CASSPSTGLQETQYF. The CDR3 nucleotides are TGTGCCAGCAGCCCCTCGACAGGGTTACAAGAGACCCAGTACTTC.

The chain is built from TRBV19 and TRBJ1-2; no clear D gene. The V end lost 10 bases, the J end lost 8 bases, and 17 bases lay between the germline ends. CDR3 length: 12 residues. CDR1 is LNHDA and CDR2 is SQIVND in the germline V gene (reference sequence). The CDR3 is CATNPGGKGYTF. In DNA form, the CDR3 reads TGTGCCACTAACCCCGGAGGGAAAGGCTACACCTTC.

V and J are TRBV10-1 and TRBJ1-2; D uncertain. The CDR3 runs to 12 residues. Germline CDR1 WNHNN, CDR2 SYGVQD (reference sequence). Deletions cut 3 bases from V and 2 bases from J, with 4 bases between. The CDR3 reads CASSDGNYGYTF. DNA for the CDR3: TGCGCCAGCAGTGACGGGAACTATGGCTACACCTTC.